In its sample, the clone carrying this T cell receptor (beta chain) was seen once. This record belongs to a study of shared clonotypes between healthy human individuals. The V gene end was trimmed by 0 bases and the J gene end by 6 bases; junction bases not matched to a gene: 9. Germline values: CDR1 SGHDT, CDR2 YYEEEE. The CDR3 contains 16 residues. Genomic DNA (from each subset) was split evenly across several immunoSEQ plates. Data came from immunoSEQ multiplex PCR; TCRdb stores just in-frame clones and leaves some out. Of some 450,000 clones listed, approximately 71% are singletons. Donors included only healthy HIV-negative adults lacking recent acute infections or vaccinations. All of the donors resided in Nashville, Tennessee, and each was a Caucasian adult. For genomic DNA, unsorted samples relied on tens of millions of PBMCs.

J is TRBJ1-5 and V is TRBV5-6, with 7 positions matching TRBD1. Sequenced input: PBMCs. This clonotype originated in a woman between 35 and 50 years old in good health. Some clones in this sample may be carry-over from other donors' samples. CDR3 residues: CASSLGIQGVGQPQHF. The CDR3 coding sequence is TGTGCCAGCAGCTTGGGCATTCAGGGGGTTGGTCAGCCCCAGCATTTT.